The sequence of this T cell receptor (beta chain) was determined in a study of regulatory T cells in long-lasting Graves disease. Study conclusions and caveats: Among samples with persistent disease, TRBV28, TRBJ1-2 and TRBJ2-5 were favored.

iRepertoire HTBI primers and Arm-PCR of CDR3 regions built TCR beta libraries. One entry per CDR3 protein, called by TCRdb with MiXCR from the multiplex PCR reads. The sample records hundreds of thousands of distinct CDR3 sequences, about 16% being singletons. The time point is: newly diagnosed GD, antithyroid drugs for less than 3 months. PBMC-derived RNA was used for the TCR library. With regard to this clonotype: The antigen is unknown. A read error is possible here, since a much larger clone lies one base away.

The CDR3 has 14 amino acids. Germline V gene data show CDR1 as MNHEY and CDR2 as SMNVEV (reference sequence). These data were also filed under a second study, of T cells in Graves' hyperthyroidism and ophthalmopathy. Turning to that study: During a first-round RT-PCR of the TCR CDR3, the HTBI primer set was used. Separating ophthalmopathy from stable hyperthyroidism was achieved by a 13 V-J model.

Material: peripheral blood mononuclear cells (PBMCs), obtained at new diagnosis, from a patient treated with antithyroid drugs. The sequence was collected from a woman aged 35-65 years with Graves disease. The V gene is TRBV27, the J gene TRBJ2-1; TRBD1 is a possible D gene (5 bases). The DNA end is more similar to TRBJ2-5, so the J call may be wrong. CDR3 region: CASSLSRELGTQYF. The DNA of the CDR3 is TGTGCCAGCAGTTTATCCAGGGAATTAGGGACCCAGTACTTC.